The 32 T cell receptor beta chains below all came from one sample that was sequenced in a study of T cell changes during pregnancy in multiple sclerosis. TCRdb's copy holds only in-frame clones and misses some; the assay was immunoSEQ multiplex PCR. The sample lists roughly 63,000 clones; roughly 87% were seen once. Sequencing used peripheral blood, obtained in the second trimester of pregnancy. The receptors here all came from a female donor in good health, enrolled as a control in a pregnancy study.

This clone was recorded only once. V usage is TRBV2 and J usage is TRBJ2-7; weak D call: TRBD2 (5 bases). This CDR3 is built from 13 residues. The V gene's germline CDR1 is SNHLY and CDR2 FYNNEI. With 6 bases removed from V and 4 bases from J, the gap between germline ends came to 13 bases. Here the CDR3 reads CASRGLGGYEQYF. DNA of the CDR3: TGTGCCAGCAGGGGCCTAGGCGGGTACGAGCAGTACTTC.

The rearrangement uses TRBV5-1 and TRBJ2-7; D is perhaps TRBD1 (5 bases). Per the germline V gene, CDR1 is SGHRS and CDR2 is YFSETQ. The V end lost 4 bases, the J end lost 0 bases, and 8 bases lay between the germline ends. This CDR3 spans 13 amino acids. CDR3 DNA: TGCGCCAGCAGCCCCGGACACTCCTACGAGCAGTACTTC. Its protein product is CASSPGHSYEQYF.

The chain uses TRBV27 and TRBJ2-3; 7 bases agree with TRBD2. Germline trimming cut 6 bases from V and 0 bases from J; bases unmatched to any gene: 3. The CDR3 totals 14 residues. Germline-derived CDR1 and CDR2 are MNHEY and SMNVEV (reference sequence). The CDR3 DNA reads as TGTGCCAGCAGCTATAGCGGGAGCACAGATACGCAGTATTTT. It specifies CASSYSGSTDTQYF.

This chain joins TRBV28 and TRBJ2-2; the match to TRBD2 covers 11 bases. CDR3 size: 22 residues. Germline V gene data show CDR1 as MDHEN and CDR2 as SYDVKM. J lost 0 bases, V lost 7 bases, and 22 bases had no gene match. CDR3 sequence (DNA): TGTGCCAGCAAAGACGGCCCAACCTTCTTAGCGGGAGGGCCCCCGAACACCGGGGAGCTGTTTTTT. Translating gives CASKDGPTFLAGGPPNTGELFF. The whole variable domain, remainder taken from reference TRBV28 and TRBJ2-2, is DVKVTQSSRYLVKRTGEKVFLECVQDMDHENMFWYRQDPGLGLRLIYFSYDVKMKEKGDIPEGYSVSREKKERFSLILESASTNQTSMYLCASKDGPTFLAGGPPNTGELFFGEGSRLTVL.

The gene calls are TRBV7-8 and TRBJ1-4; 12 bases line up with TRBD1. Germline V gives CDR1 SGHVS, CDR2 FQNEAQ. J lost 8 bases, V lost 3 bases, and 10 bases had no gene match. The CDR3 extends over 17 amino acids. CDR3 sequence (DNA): TGTGCCAGCAGCTTTAGGGACAGGGGGCTAAATAGGGAAAAACTGTTTTTT. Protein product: CASSFRDRGLNREKLFF.

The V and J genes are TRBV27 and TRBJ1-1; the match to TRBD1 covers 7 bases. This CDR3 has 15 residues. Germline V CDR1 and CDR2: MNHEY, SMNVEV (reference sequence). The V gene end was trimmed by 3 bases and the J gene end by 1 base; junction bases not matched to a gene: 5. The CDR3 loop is CASSLSQGGNTEAFF. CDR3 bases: TGTGCCAGCAGTTTGAGTCAGGGGGGGAACACTGAAGCTTTCTTT.

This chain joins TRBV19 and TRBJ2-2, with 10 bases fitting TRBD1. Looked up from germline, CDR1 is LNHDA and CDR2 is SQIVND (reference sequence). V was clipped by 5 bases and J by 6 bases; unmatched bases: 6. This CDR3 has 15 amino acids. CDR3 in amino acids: CASSSGTGDAGELFF. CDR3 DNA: TGTGCCAGTAGTTCCGGGACAGGGGATGCCGGGGAGCTGTTTTTT.

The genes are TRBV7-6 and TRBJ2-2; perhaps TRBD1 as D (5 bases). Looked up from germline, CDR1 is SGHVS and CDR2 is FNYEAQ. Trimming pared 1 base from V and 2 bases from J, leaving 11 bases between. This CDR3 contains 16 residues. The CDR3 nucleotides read TGTGCCAGCAGCTTAGGACCACAGGAAAACACCGGGGAGCTGTTTTTT. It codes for CASSLGPQENTGELFF.

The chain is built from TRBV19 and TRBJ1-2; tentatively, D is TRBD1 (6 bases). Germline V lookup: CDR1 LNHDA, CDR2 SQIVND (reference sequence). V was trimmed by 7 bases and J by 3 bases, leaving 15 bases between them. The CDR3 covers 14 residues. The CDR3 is CASTLGQNHYGYTF. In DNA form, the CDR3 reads TGTGCCAGTACCCTCGGACAGAACCACTATGGCTACACCTTC.

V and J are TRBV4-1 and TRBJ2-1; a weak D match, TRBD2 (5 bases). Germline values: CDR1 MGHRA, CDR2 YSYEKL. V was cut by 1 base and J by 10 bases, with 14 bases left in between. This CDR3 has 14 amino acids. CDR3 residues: CASSQGGYSVEQFF. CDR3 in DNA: TGCGCCAGCAGCCAAGGAGGCTATAGCGTCGAGCAGTTCTTC.

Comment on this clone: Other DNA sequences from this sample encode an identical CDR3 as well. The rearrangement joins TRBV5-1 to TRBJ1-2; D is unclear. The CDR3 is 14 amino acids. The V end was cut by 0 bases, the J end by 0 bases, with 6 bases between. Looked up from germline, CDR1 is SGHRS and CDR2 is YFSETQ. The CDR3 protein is CASSLAPANYGYTF. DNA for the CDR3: TGCGCCAGCAGCTTGGCCCCGGCTAACTATGGCTACACCTTC.

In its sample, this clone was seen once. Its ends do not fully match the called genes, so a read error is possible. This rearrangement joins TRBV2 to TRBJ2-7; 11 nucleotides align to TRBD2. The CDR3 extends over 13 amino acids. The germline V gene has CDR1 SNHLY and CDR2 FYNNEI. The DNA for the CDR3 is TGTGCCCGCAGGACTAGCGGGTCCTACGAGCAGTACTTC. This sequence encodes CARRTSGSYEQYF.

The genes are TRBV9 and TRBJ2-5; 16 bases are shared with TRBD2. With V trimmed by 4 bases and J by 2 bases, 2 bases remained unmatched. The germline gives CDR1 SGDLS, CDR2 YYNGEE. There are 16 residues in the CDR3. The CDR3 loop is CASSSGLAGGQETQYF. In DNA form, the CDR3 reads TGTGCCAGCAGCTCGGGACTAGCGGGAGGGCAAGAGACCCAGTACTTC.

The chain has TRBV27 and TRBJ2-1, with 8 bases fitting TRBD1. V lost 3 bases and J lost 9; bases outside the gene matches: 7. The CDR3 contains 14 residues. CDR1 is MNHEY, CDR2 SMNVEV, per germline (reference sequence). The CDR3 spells CASSFQGASGEQFF. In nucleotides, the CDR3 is TGTGCCAGCAGTTTTCAGGGGGCTTCGGGTGAGCAGTTCTTC.

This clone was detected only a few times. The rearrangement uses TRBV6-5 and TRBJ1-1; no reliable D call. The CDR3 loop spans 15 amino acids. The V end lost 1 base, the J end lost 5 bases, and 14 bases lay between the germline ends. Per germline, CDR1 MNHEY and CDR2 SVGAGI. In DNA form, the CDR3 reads TGTGCCAGCAGTTACTGGACTTCGGGGAGAACTGAAGCTTTCTTT. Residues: CASSYWTSGRTEAFF.

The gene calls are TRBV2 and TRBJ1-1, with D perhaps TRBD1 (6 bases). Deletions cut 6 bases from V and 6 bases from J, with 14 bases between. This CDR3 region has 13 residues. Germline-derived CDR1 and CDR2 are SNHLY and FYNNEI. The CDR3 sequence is CASRSGQPPEAFF. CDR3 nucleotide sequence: TGTGCCAGCAGGAGTGGACAGCCCCCTGAAGCTTTCTTT.

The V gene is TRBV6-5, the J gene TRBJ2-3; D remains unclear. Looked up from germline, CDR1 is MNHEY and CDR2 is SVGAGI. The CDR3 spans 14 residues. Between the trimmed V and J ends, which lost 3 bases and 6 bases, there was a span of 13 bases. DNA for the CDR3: TGTGCCAGCAGTTATCGTTCCGTTTTCGATACGCAGTATTTT. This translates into CASSYRSVFDTQYF.

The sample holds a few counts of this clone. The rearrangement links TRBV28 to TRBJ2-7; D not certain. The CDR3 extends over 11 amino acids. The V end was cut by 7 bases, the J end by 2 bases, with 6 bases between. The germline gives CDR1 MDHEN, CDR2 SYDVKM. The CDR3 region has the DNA TGTGCCAGCACAACTACCTACGAGCAGTACTTC. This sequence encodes CASTTTYEQYF.

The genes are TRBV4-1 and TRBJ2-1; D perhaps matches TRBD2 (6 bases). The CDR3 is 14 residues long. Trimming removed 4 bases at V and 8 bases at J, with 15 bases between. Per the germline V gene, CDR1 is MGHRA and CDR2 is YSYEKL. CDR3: CASSPGPSSDEQFF. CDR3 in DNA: TGCGCCAGCAGCCCCGGGCCTTCTAGCGATGAGCAGTTCTTC.

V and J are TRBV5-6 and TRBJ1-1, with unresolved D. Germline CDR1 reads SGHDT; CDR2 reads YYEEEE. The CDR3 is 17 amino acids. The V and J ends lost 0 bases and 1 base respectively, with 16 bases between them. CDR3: CASSLEVVGEENTEAFF. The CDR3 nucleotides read TGTGCCAGCAGCTTGGAAGTGGTCGGGGAGGAGAACACTGAAGCTTTCTTT.

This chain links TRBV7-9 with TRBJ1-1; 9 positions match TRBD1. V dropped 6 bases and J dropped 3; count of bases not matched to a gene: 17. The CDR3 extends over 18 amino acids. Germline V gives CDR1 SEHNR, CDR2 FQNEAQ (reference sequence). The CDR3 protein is CASSRWNRGRFGDTEAFF. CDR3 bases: TGTGCCAGCAGTCGATGGAACAGGGGGCGCTTTGGGGACACTGAAGCTTTCTTT.

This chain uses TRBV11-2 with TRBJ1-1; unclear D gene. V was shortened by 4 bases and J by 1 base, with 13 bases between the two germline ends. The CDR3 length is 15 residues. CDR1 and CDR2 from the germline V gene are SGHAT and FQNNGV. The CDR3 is CASSSGPGGNTEAFF. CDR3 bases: TGTGCCAGCAGCTCAGGCCCAGGAGGGAACACTGAAGCTTTCTTT.

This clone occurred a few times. This CDR3 is CASRTGGAGMNTEAFF. Here the CDR3 DNA reads TGTGCCAGCCGAACAGGGGGCGCCGGGATGAACACTGAAGCTTTCTTT. The chain links TRBV28 to TRBJ1-1; 9 nucleotides line up with TRBD1. The length of the CDR3 is 16 residues. The germline CDR1 and CDR2 sequences are MDHEN and SYDVKM. V lost 8 bases and J lost 0; bases outside the gene matches: 10. Looking up the rest from reference TRBV28 and TRBJ1-1 gives the full variable domain: DVKVTQSSRYLVKRTGEKVFLECVQDMDHENMFWYRQDPGLGLRLIYFSYDVKMKEKGDIPEGYSVSREKKERFSLILESASTNQTSMYLCASRTGGAGMNTEAFFGQGTRLTVV.

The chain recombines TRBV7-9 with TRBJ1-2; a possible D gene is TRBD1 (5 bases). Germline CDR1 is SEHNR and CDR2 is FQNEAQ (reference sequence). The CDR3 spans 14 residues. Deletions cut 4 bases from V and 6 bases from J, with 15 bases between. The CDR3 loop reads CASSSGGDADGYTF. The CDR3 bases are TGTGCCAGCAGCTCCGGGGGTGACGCGGATGGCTACACCTTC.

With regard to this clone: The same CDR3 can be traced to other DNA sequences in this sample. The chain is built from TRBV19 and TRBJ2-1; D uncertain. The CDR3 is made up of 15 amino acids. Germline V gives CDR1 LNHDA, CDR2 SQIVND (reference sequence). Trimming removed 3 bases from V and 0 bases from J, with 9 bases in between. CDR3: CASSIARSSYNEQFF. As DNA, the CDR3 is TGTGCCAGTAGTATCGCCCGCAGCTCCTACAATGAGCAGTTCTTC.

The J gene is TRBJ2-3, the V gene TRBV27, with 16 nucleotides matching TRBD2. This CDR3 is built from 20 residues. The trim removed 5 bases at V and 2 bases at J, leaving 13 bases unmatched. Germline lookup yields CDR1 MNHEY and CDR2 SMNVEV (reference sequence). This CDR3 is CASSPPGTSGGAFSTDTQYF. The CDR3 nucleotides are TGTGCCAGCAGTCCGCCCGGGACTAGCGGGGGGGCATTTTCCACAGATACGCAGTATTTT.

The CDR3 reads CASSRDRNYNEQFF. The CDR3 DNA sequence: TGTGCCAGCAGCCGGGACAGGAACTACAATGAGCAGTTCTTC. The chain combines TRBV5-6 with TRBJ2-1; 8 positions match TRBD1. CDR1 is SGHDT and CDR2 is YYEEEE in the germline V gene. Trimming at V came to 4 bases and at J to 3 bases, leaving 3 bases not matched to a gene. The CDR3 runs 14 residues.

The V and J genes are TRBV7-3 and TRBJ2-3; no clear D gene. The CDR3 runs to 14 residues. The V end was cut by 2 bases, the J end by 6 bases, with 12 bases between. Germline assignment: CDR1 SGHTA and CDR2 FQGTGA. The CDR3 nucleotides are TGTGCCAGCAGCTTATTTTCACCTAGGGATACGCAGTATTTT. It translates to CASSLFSPRDTQYF.

In DNA, the CDR3 is TGTGCCAGCAGTGAACGGAGAACGAACACCGGGGAGCTGTTTTTT. This codes for CASSERRTNTGELFF. The V call is TRBV2, the J call TRBJ2-2; D not certain. The CDR3 runs 15 residues. CDR1 and CDR2 (germline): SNHLY, FYNNEI. V was clipped by 2 bases and J by 0 bases, with 7 bases between them.

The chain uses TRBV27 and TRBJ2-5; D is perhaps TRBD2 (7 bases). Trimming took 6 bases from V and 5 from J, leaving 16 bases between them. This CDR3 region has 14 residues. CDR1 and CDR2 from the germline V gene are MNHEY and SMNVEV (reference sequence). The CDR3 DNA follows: TGTGCCAGCAGCAGAGTAGGGGGGGCCGAGACCCAGTACTTC. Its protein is CASSRVGGAETQYF.

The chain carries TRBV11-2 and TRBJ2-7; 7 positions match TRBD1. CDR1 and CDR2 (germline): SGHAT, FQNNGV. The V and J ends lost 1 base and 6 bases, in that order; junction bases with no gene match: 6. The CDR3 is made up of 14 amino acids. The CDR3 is CASSLGFTGAEQYF. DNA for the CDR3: TGTGCCAGCAGCTTAGGGTTCACAGGGGCCGAGCAGTACTTC. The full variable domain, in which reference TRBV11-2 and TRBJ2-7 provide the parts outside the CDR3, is EAGVAQSPRYKIIEKRQSVAFWCNPISGHATLYWYQQILGQGPKLLIQFQNNGVVDDSQLPKDRFSAERLKGVDSTLKIQPAKLEDSAVYLCASSLGFTGAEQYFGPGTRLTVT.

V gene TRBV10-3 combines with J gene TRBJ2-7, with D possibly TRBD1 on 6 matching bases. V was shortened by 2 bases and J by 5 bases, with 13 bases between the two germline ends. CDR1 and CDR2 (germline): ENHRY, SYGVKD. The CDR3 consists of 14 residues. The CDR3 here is CAISEAGVLDEQYF. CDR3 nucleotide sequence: TGTGCCATCAGTGAGGCAGGGGTTCTCGACGAGCAGTACTTC.